This T cell receptor beta chain was sequenced during a study of control samples from healthy donors and cancer patients. Assay used: immunoSEQ multiplex PCR; TCRdb lists only in-frame clones, some missing. Here the sample spans about 84,000 clones, 84% being singletons. The CDR3 covers 16 residues. In germline, CDR1 is WSHSY, CDR2 SAAADI. V lost 2 bases to trimming and J lost 4 bases; unmatched junction nucleotides: 10. The sequence was collected from a man in his 60s with head and neck cancer. Sequenced input: PBMCs. This rearrangement joins TRBV10-2 to TRBJ1-2; 7 positions agree with TRBD1. CDR3 in DNA: TGCGCCAGCAGTGAGGACGCTGACAGGGTTCTCTATGGCTACACCTTC. Protein sequence: CASSEDADRVLYGYTF.